The source of this TCR beta chain is a study of CD8 T cells in Susac syndrome (dated by TCRdb to the late 2010s). Looking at the study overall: Of the Susac syndrome patients who were sequenced, under 10 were in clinical remission while six had clinically active disease. Repertoire sequencing was used to test whether CD8+ T cell activation and differentiation in Susac syndrome was antigen driven. Susac syndrome patients were therapy-naive, on corticosteroids (some also receiving IVIg), or on IVIg alone at blood withdrawal. Overall results and qualifications from the work: In patients with Susac syndrome, the CD4+ T cell repertoire showed no detectable clonal expansion. The study acknowledged that relatively few individuals were included in the TCR sequencing and HLA analysis.

A remark on this clonotype: Its cognate antigen has yet to be identified. Qualities for individual bases were not recorded, and no much larger clone is one base off.

RNA was extracted with the RNeasy kit and about 0.5 to 1 ug was reverse transcribed using random hexamers. The immunoSEQ multiplex PCR assay, which covers 54 Vbeta and 13 Jbeta segments, was used to amplify TCR beta CDR3 regions. To correct PCR amplification bias, a synthetic template baseline was used for both primer optimization and computational correction. In the original analysis: Reads were annotated to V, D and J genes according to IMGT and were analyzed with immunoSEQ Analyzer, with only productive sequences retained. Clonality was calculated as one minus the Shannon entropy normalized by log2 of the number of productive unique sequences. For each patient and control, public and private clones were evaluated within the 100 most prevalent clones. Susac-specific clones were defined as absent from healthy and MS cohorts, around 1,000 published viral clones and other ImmuneACCESS disease sequences. TCRdb handled the public reads itself, with Q25 trimming in fastp and clone calling in MiXCR, and kept productive beta chains. Each CDR3 protein appears once, grouped with its most common genes and DNA. For this entry, the V and J calls and clone size follow TCRdb and not the study's own pipeline. The table for this sample lists roughly 250,000 distinct CDR3 sequences; 95% to 97% of them were counted only once. Clones ranked in the top ten supply roughly 0.1% of the sample.

Taken from the germline V gene, the CDR1 and CDR2 loops are SQVTM and ANQGSEA. From cysteine to phenylalanine, the CDR3 is 15 amino acids long. CDR3 DNA is the only sequence kept; it has 45 bases, read in frame from the first base. V is reduced by 6 bases and J by 2 bases, leaving a spacing of 18 bases between them. High-throughput TCR beta sequencing profiled peripheral blood CD8+ and CD4+ T cells from healthy donors, Susac syndrome patients and multiple sclerosis patients. The Susac syndrome patients fulfilled recently defined diagnostic criteria for either definite or probable disease. Bulk CD8+ and CD4+ T cells were purified by magnetic negative isolation, while CD8+ TEMRA cells were enriched using FACS. Blood was collected in EDTA tubes and processed within 24 hours, with PBMCs isolated through density gradient centrifugation. PBMCs destined for TCR sequencing were cryopreserved in liquid nitrogen and later thawed in a 37 °C water bath. A purity of at least 90% was achieved for sorted or isolated CD4+, CD8+ and CD8+ TEMRA cells.

This receptor was taken from a human donor with Susac syndrome. The sequenced material came from CD4+ T cells from PBMCs. The sequence joins TRBV29-1 to TRBJ2-3; TRBD1 might be the D gene, on 6 matching bases. The nucleotides read TGCAGCGTCTTACACCAGGGGCGTTCCACAGATACGCAGTATTTT. It encodes CSVLHQGRSTDTQYF.